The 10 T cell receptor beta chains below were found in one sample sequenced in a study of T cells in Graves' hyperthyroidism and ophthalmopathy. From RNA transcripts, TCR beta CDR3 regions were amplified. The study used the HTBI primer set for a first-round RT-PCR of the TCR CDR3. TCRdb passed the multiplex PCR reads through MiXCR, listing each CDR3 protein once. The repertoire has about 520,000 distinct CDR3 sequences, about 24% of them found once; the top ten carry approximately 10%. What was sequenced was blood. The origin of the receptors is a woman aged 25 to 39 with Graves' ophthalmopathy.

The table lists this clonotype with many counts. One junction end does not reproduce the germline sequence, and a read error may be involved. V usage is TRBV5-1 and J usage is TRBJ2-5; D gene unclear. The V gene's germline CDR1 is SGHRS and CDR2 YFSETQ. CDR3 size: 12 residues. The CDR3 DNA is TGTGCCAGCAGCTTAGGAGCAGAGACCCAGTACTTC. Its translation is CASSLGAETQYF. Based on the CDR3 plus reference TRBV5-1 and TRBJ2-5, the full variable domain is KAGVTQTPRYLIKTRGQQVTLSCSPISGHRSVSWYQQTPGQGLQFLFEYFSETQRNKGNFPGRFSGRQFSNSRSEMNVSTLELGDSALYLCASSLGAETQYFGPGTRLLVL.

Concerning this clonotype: Being one base from a much bigger clone, this may be a read error. The rearrangement joins TRBV20-1 to TRBJ2-2, with D perhaps TRBD2 (5 bases). Germline V gene sequence: CDR1 DFQATT, CDR2 SNEGSKA (reference sequence). This CDR3 spans 13 amino acids. The CDR3 DNA follows: TGCAGTGCAATAACACATACTACCGGGGAGCTGTGTTTT. As protein: CSAITHTTGELCF.

The chain joins TRBV19 to TRBJ2-5; D tentatively reads TRBD1 or TRBD2 (5 bases each). The CDR3 is 15 residues long. Trimming took 4 bases from V and 2 from J, leaving 14 bases between them. Germline V gene sequence: CDR1 LNHDA, CDR2 SQIVND (reference sequence). Here the CDR3 reads CASSNRDGLQETQYF. The CDR3 DNA is TGTGCCAGTAGTAACCGGGACGGATTACAAGAGACCCAGTACTTC.

In this sample, this clonotype turned up many times. This chain connects TRBV15 to TRBJ2-5, with D unresolved. This CDR3 has 15 amino acids. V lost 0 bases and J lost 1, with 9 bases in between. The germline V gene encodes CDR1 LNHNV and CDR2 YYDKDF (reference sequence). In DNA form, the CDR3 reads TGTGCCACCAGCAGAGATCTTGGGCCCCAAGAGACCCAGTACTTC. Residues: CATSRDLGPQETQYF.

This clonotype was found once. The CDR3 nucleotides are TGTGCCAGCAGGGTGACGGCAGGGTGGGGTAGGGCTTTCTTT. Translated: CASRVTAGWGRAFF. The chain carries TRBV2 and TRBJ1-1; maybe TRBD1 (5 bases). Germline V gene data show CDR1 as SNHLY and CDR2 as FYNNEI. There are 14 residues in the CDR3. The germline V and J ends were trimmed by 6 bases and 11 bases, with 22 bases remaining between them.

This clonotype was observed many times. The rearrangement links TRBV6-1 to TRBJ2-7; 8 positions match TRBD1. V dropped 4 bases and J dropped 3; count of bases not matched to a gene: 2. Per the germline V gene, CDR1 is MNHNS and CDR2 is SASEGT. The CDR3 has 13 amino acids. This CDR3 is CASSGDRGYEQYF. CDR3 nucleotides: TGTGCCAGCAGTGGTGACAGGGGCTACGAGCAGTACTTC.

This clonotype appeared a few times. This rearrangement joins TRBV25-1 to TRBJ2-6; 7 bases agree with TRBD1. Per the germline V gene, CDR1 is MGHDK and CDR2 is SYGVNS. CDR3 length: 20 amino acids. Trimming removed 6 bases from V and 0 bases from J; junction bases left unmatched: 17. The CDR3, as DNA: TGTGCCAGCAGGCGTCTAACAGGGGACGGGGCCCTCTCTGGGGCCAACGTCCTGACTTTC. Amino acids: CASRRLTGDGALSGANVLTF.

This clonotype came up many times. The genes are TRBV6-5 and TRBJ2-5; 7 nucleotides align to TRBD1. CDR1 is MNHEY and CDR2 is SVGAGI in the germline V gene. V was pared by 5 bases and J by 5 bases, with 8 bases of the junction left unmatched. CDR3 size: 14 residues. CDR3 protein: CASSPSTGSETQYF. The DNA of the CDR3 is TGTGCCAGCAGTCCCTCGACAGGGTCGGAGACCCAGTACTTC.

This clonotype was observed at least ten times. This sequence joins TRBV10-3 and TRBJ1-3; D is unclear. Trimming took off 0 bases at V and 2 bases at J, with 20 bases between the two ends. Looked up from germline, CDR1 is ENHRY and CDR2 is SYGVKD. This CDR3 region has 19 residues. CDR3 protein: CAISESNLGSQRAGNTIYF. The CDR3 nucleotides are TGTGCCATCAGTGAGTCTAATCTGGGCAGCCAAAGGGCTGGAAACACCATATATTTT.

This clonotype was observed many times. The chain recombines TRBV6-1 with TRBJ2-2; 10 positions match TRBD1. CDR1 is MNHNS and CDR2 is SASEGT in the germline V gene. CDR3 length: 15 residues. Unmatched junction bases numbered 3, after V lost 3 bases and J lost 5 bases. The CDR3 spells CASSEWTGGTGELFF. The CDR3 nucleotides are TGTGCCAGCAGTGAGTGGACAGGGGGGACCGGGGAGCTGTTTTTT.